The following is a T cell receptor (beta chain) sequence with its context. It may be a read error: a sequence one base away is much more abundant. Using its own MiXCR run on the RT-PCR reads, TCRdb lists one record per CDR3 protein. The repertoire has hundreds of thousands of distinct CDR3 sequences, more than 13% of them found once; the top ten carry 3.6%. The V gene's germline CDR1 is SEHNR and CDR2 FQNEAQ (reference sequence). There are 13 residues in the CDR3. Trimming cost V 3 bases and J 4 bases, with 6 bases left between them. The chain carries TRBV7-9 and TRBJ2-2, with D unresolved. Material: memory CD4+ T cells from blood. This TCR was recovered from a female donor in good health, serving as a healthy control. CDR3 amino acids: CASSLQITGELFF. The CDR3 DNA reads as TGTGCCAGCAGCTTGCAGATCACCGGGGAGCTGTTTTTT.